The clone carrying this T cell receptor beta chain was seen many times. Amplification targeted TCR beta CDR3 regions from RNA transcripts. HTBI primers were the set used in a first-round RT-PCR of the TCR CDR3. From the multiplex PCR reads, TCRdb called clonotypes with MiXCR, one entry per CDR3 protein. The data contain about 360,000 distinct CDR3 sequences, less than 15% of them singletons. This specimen belongs to a study of T cells in Graves' hyperthyroidism and ophthalmopathy. The V gene lost 1 base and the J gene lost 0 bases, with 9 bases spanning the gap. CDR1 KGHDR and CDR2 SFDVKD come from the germline V gene. The CDR3 consists of 16 residues.

This TCR came from a woman under 30 with Graves' hyperthyroidism. J is TRBJ2-1 and V is TRBV24-1; possible D gene TRBD2, 5 bases. The source material was blood. This CDR3 is CATSDFEGFSYNEQFF. The CDR3 DNA sequence: TGTGCCACCAGTGATTTTGAGGGATTCTCCTACAATGAGCAGTTCTTC.